There are many counts of the clone carrying this T cell receptor beta chain. Its antigen is as yet unknown. Trimming took off 3 bases at V and 8 bases at J, with 17 bases between the two ends. Germline values: CDR1 SGHNT, CDR2 YYREEE (reference sequence). This CDR3 has 14 residues. The sample comes from a study of post-analysis software for immune sequencing data. Study-wide results and limits: Relative to controls, patients had roughly five TRBV segments at higher frequency, with TRBV5-6, TRBV5-1 and TRBV20-1 among these.

TCR beta cDNA libraries had unique molecular identifiers. TCRdb analysed the PCR reads with MiXCR anew, one entry per CDR3 protein. This sample has some 260,000 distinct CDR3 sequences, with roughly a third found just once. The sequence was obtained from a girl aged 5-17 years with multiple sclerosis. The sample comprised blood. The chain uses TRBV5-4 and TRBJ1-2; D is perhaps TRBD1 (6 bases). Here the CDR3 DNA reads TGTGCCAGCAGCTCCCGGGACACTCTAGGGGGCTACACCTTC. Translating it yields CASSSRDTLGGYTF. The variable domain in full, with the rest retrieved from reference TRBV5-4 and TRBJ1-2, is ETGVTQSPTHLIKTRGQQVTLRCSSQSGHNTVSWYQQALGQGPQFIFQYYREEENGRGNFPPRFSGLQFPNYSSELNVNALELDDSALYLCASSSRDTLGGYTFGSGTRLTVV.